This T cell receptor (beta chain) was retrieved from a study of blood T cell repertoires in COVID-19. J lost 8 bases, V lost 4 bases, and 6 bases had no gene match. Germline CDR1 is MDHEN and CDR2 is SYDVKM. The CDR3 contains 13 residues. Produced via immunoSEQ multiplex PCR; TCRdb's table is partial and in-frame only. The table lists about 190,000 clones, around 84% of them singletons. The sequence came from a woman aged 25 to 45 who had recovered from COVID-19. What was sequenced was PBMCs or T cells enriched from blood (not recorded which). The rearrangement joins TRBV28 to TRBJ2-7; TRBD1 aligns across 9 bases. The DNA of the CDR3 is TGTGCCAGCAGTTCCGGGACAGGGCATCAGCAGTACGTC. Protein product: CASSSGTGHQQYV.